One T cell receptor (beta chain) is described in this entry. Its cognate antigen is unknown. Expressed TCRB transcripts were sequenced because the isolated RNA had all been reverse transcribed beforehand. Generated by immunoSEQ multiplex PCR, the TCRdb table keeps only in-frame clones and is missing some. The sample lists roughly 300,000 clones, roughly 15% occurring once. The data originate from a study of beta chain features in type 1 diabetes. Whole-study results and caveats: Reduced insertions and increased deletions marked VDJ junctions in type 1 diabetes patients.

The germline V gene encodes CDR1 SNHLY and CDR2 FYNNEI. The CDR3 spans 15 residues. Trimming shortened V by 3 bases and J by 0 bases, and 9 bases separated the two germline ends. CD45RO/CCR7/CD25/CD127/CD95/CD27 staining was used to isolate CD4+ naive, central memory, regulatory and stem cell-like memory cells by sorting. The receptor comes from a young man in good health. Sequenced sample: central memory CD4+ T cells from blood. The chain is built from TRBV2 and TRBJ2-1; D is unclear. The CDR3 reads CASSDGRSSYNEQFF. CDR3 DNA: TGTGCCAGCAGTGACGGACGGAGCTCCTACAATGAGCAGTTCTTC.